What follows describes a single TCR beta chain. Its target is not known. The data stem from a study of vaccination effects on CD4 cells after COVID-19. Study-wide context: Before sequencing, viral peptide pools were used by the ViraFEST assay to expand antigen-specific CD4+ T cells.

Having been cultured for ten to eleven days, the cells underwent CD4+ T cell isolation. As their vaccination, participants received two doses of either BNT162b2 or mRNA-1273. Replacing half the medium with IL-2 medium was done on days 3 and 7. TCRdb keeps only in-frame clones here, not all; method: immunoSEQ multiplex PCR. The table shows 45,000 to 60,000 clones, with roughly 70% occurring only once. This CDR3 has 13 residues. The V gene's germline CDR1 is LNHDA and CDR2 SQIVND (reference sequence). V was trimmed by 1 base and J by 4 bases, leaving 5 bases between them. Overall study results and limits: Among infection- and vaccine-induced clones, marked clonal contraction occurred late after vaccination. Few convalescent patients, and no early post-infection timepoints, were available to the study.

The TCR comes from a human donor who received a COVID-19 vaccine. The chain has TRBV19 and TRBJ1-3; D gene uncertain. The sequencing used CD4+ T cells from PBMCs cultured without peptide, collected after COVID-19 vaccination. The CDR3 loop reads CASSIAPGNTIYF. The CDR3, as DNA: TGTGCCAGTAGTATAGCTCCCGGAAACACCATATATTTT.